Below are 21 T cell receptor beta chains sequenced from a single sample in a study of Ad26.COV2.S vaccination and SARS-CoV-2 variants. Some clones are missing from TCRdb's copy, which holds only in-frame ones; the method was immunoSEQ multiplex PCR. The table has around 300,000 clones, 75% to 90% seen once. The treatment was: some 19 received Ad26.COV2.S at low or high dose, single or two shots; 5 received placebo; per-sample allocation not given. Material that was analyzed had been drawn on day 63 after the first vaccine or placebo injection. Sequencing used peripheral blood, obtained in a trial of Ad26.COV2.S vaccine versus placebo. Receptors were obtained from a person between 18 and 65 years old who received the Ad26.COV2.S COVID-19 vaccine or a placebo.

The J gene is TRBJ1-4, the V gene TRBV9, with 7 bases matching TRBD1. Looked up from germline, CDR1 is SGDLS and CDR2 is YYNGEE. This CDR3 comprises 12 residues. V was pared by 7 bases and J by 6 bases, with 3 bases of the junction left unmatched. Here the CDR3 DNA reads TGTGCCAGCGGGCAGGGGGATGAAAAACTGTTTTTT. Translating gives CASGQGDEKLFF.

The V call is TRBV19, the J call TRBJ2-5; D uncertain. Germline V CDR1 and CDR2: LNHDA, SQIVND (reference sequence). V was shortened by 6 bases and J by 2 bases, with 4 bases between the two germline ends. The CDR3 extends over 11 amino acids. CDR3 loop: CASSEQETQYF. The CDR3 DNA sequence: TGTGCCAGTAGCGAACAAGAGACCCAGTACTTC.

The gene calls are TRBV2 and TRBJ2-5; 8 nucleotides align to TRBD2. The germline V gene encodes CDR1 SNHLY and CDR2 FYNNEI. The CDR3 length is 13 residues. The V gene end was trimmed by 6 bases and the J gene end by 7 bases; junction bases not matched to a gene: 7. Here the CDR3 reads CASRSLAVGTQYF. For the CDR3, the DNA is TGTGCCAGCAGATCACTAGCGGTAGGGACCCAGTACTTC.

This chain links TRBV4-3 with TRBJ2-7; perhaps D is TRBD1 or TRBD2 (5 bases each). Trimming cost V 0 bases and J 7 bases, with 10 bases left between them. This CDR3 spans 13 amino acids. The V gene's germline CDR1 is LGHNA and CDR2 YSLEER. As DNA, the CDR3 is TGCGCCAGCAGCCAAGAGAGGGGCTGGGAGCAGTACTTC. This gives the protein CASSQERGWEQYF.

A single count supports this clone. The chain recombines TRBV29-1 with TRBJ2-3; D unresolved. Looked up from germline, CDR1 is SQVTM and CDR2 is ANQGSEA. The CDR3 loop spans 13 amino acids. The germline V and J ends were trimmed by 7 bases and 2 bases, with 13 bases remaining between them. The CDR3 DNA follows: TGCAGCGCTACCGACGGACCCACAGATACGCAGTATTTT. It encodes CSATDGPTDTQYF.

The rearrangement links TRBV5-6 to TRBJ2-7, with 7 positions matching TRBD1. CDR1 and CDR2 from the germline V gene are SGHDT and YYEEEE. The CDR3 length is 12 residues. The J segment lost 6 bases and the V segment lost 3 bases, leaving 3 bases of the junction unmatched. The DNA for the CDR3 is TGTGCCAGCAGCTCCGACAGGGCCGAGCAGTACTTC. Its protein is CASSSDRAEQYF.

V gene TRBV6-2 or TRBV6-3 combines with J gene TRBJ2-1; perhaps D is TRBD1 or TRBD2 (5 bases each). The germline gives CDR1 MNHEY, CDR2 SVGEGT. Trimming removed 2 bases at V and 7 bases at J, with 18 bases between. CDR3 length equals 16 residues. CDR3 amino acids: CASSYPKLGVRNEQFF. CDR3 nucleotide sequence: TGTGCCAGCAGTTACCCCAAACTGGGGGTGAGGAATGAGCAGTTCTTC.

This chain connects TRBV3-1 (or the pseudogene TRBV3-2) to TRBJ2-5; TRBD2 is a possible D gene (6 bases). V was cut by 4 bases and J by 4 bases, with 10 bases left in between. The CDR3 is 13 residues long. Germline V gene lookup returns CDR1 LGHDT and CDR2 YNNKEL (reference sequence). DNA for the CDR3: TGTGCCAGCAGCCTCGCGGGGCTAGAGACCCAGTACTTC. It codes for CASSLAGLETQYF.

The rearrangement joins TRBV27 to TRBJ1-6, with 11 nucleotides matching TRBD1. The length of the CDR3 is 16 residues. The trim removed 5 bases at V and 8 bases at J, leaving 8 bases unmatched. Germline V gene sequence: CDR1 MNHEY, CDR2 SMNVEV (reference sequence). CDR3 sequence: CASSPPGQGVHSPLHF. CDR3 DNA: TGTGCCAGCAGTCCCCCGGGACAGGGGGTTCATTCACCCCTCCACTTT.

The chain links TRBV27 to TRBJ1-3; unclear D gene. The CDR3 spans 13 residues. The germline gives CDR1 MNHEY, CDR2 SMNVEV (reference sequence). V dropped 8 bases and J dropped 2 bases, with 10 bases sitting between them. This CDR3 reads CASRPSAGNTIYF. The CDR3 DNA is TGTGCCAGCCGCCCTTCCGCTGGAAACACCATATATTTT.

The gene calls are TRBV12-3 or TRBV12-4 and TRBJ1-2, with TRBD1 matching over 9 bases. Trimming removed 6 bases from V and 8 bases from J; junction bases left unmatched: 4. This CDR3 comprises 12 residues. The CDR3 protein is CASRGTGNGYTF. CDR3 bases: TGTGCCAGCAGGGGGACAGGGAACGGCTACACCTTC.

The chain joins TRBV10-3 to TRBJ2-1, with TRBD2 matching 10 bases. V lost 6 bases and J lost 6; bases outside the gene matches: 5. This CDR3 is 14 amino acids long. Germline loops: CDR1 ENHRY, CDR2 SYGVKD. The CDR3 sequence: CAIRGTSEINEQFF. The CDR3 region has the DNA TGTGCCATCAGGGGGACTAGCGAAATCAATGAGCAGTTCTTC.

V gene TRBV27 combines with J gene TRBJ1-1, with D tentatively TRBD1 (5 bases). This CDR3 is 13 amino acids long. Germline CDR1 is MNHEY and CDR2 is SMNVEV (reference sequence). Trimming removed 8 bases from V and 3 bases from J, with 13 bases in between. The CDR3 region is CASRLRDHTEAFF. Here the CDR3 DNA reads TGTGCCAGCCGGCTTAGGGACCACACTGAAGCTTTCTTT.

The gene calls are TRBV28 and TRBJ2-7, with 7 positions matching TRBD1. V shed 6 bases, J shed 4 bases, and the junction held 6 bases outside the gene matches. In germline, CDR1 is MDHEN, CDR2 SYDVKM. The CDR3 is 13 residues long. The CDR3 sequence is CASSFSQGYEQYF. The CDR3, as DNA: TGTGCCAGCAGCTTTTCACAGGGGTACGAGCAGTACTTC.

The chain links TRBV6-5 to TRBJ1-1; no definite D call. The ends were cut back, 4 bases at V and 1 base at J, with 7 bases in the middle. This CDR3 is 13 amino acids long. The V gene's germline CDR1 is MNHEY and CDR2 SVGAGI. The DNA for the CDR3 is TGTGCCAGCAGTTCCCTCCAGAACACTGAAGCTTTCTTT. It yields the protein CASSSLQNTEAFF.

The V gene is TRBV27, the J gene TRBJ2-7, with D unclear. Germline V gene sequence: CDR1 MNHEY, CDR2 SMNVEV (reference sequence). V lost 2 bases, J lost 8 bases, and 7 bases lay in between. The CDR3 covers 11 residues. CDR3 sequence reads: CASSLGRQQYF. CDR3 in DNA: TGTGCCAGCAGTTTAGGGCGCCAGCAGTACTTC.

V usage is TRBV19 and J usage is TRBJ2-3, with D maybe TRBD1 (6 bases). Per the germline V gene, CDR1 is LNHDA and CDR2 is SQIVND (reference sequence). The CDR3 sequence is 15 residues long. V shed 4 bases and J shed 1 base, with 12 bases lying between them. CDR3 in amino acids: CASSKRDTGTDTQYF. DNA of the CDR3: TGTGCCAGTAGTAAACGGGACACCGGCACAGATACGCAGTATTTT.

The gene calls are TRBV2 and TRBJ2-3; 9 bases are shared with TRBD1. The length of the CDR3 is 16 residues. The J segment lost 2 bases and the V segment lost 4 bases, leaving 7 bases of the junction unmatched. CDR1 is SNHLY and CDR2 is FYNNEI in the germline V gene. The CDR3, as DNA: TGTGCCAGCAGTGTACAGGGGGCACGCCCCACAGATACGCAGTATTTT. Amino acids: CASSVQGARPTDTQYF.

The chain is built from TRBV6-2 or TRBV6-3 and TRBJ2-5; 15 bases are a match to TRBD2. The CDR3 has 15 amino acids. Germline V gives CDR1 MNHEY, CDR2 SVGEGT. V trimming: 4 bases; J trimming: 9 bases; junction bases outside the gene matches: 6. The CDR3 spells CASSWGTSGRKAQYF. In DNA form, the CDR3 reads TGTGCCAGCAGTTGGGGGACTAGCGGGAGGAAGGCCCAGTACTTC.

The genes are TRBV7-6 and TRBJ2-6; D unclear. This CDR3 contains 14 residues. V dropped 1 base and J dropped 2 bases, with 3 bases sitting between them. The germline V gene encodes CDR1 SGHVS and CDR2 FNYEAQ. The CDR3 sequence is CASSLDPGANVLTF. Written as DNA, the CDR3 is TGTGCCAGCAGCTTAGATCCTGGGGCCAACGTCCTGACTTTC. Full variable domain (remainder filled in from reference TRBV7-6 and TRBJ2-6): GAGVSQSPRYKVTKRGQDVALRCDPISGHVSLYWYRQALGQGPEFLTYFNYEAQQDKSGLPNDRFSAERPEGSISTLTIQRTEQRDSAMYRCASSLDPGANVLTFGAGSRLTVL.

The chain uses TRBV5-1 and TRBJ1-4; 11 bases map to TRBD1. Germline assignment: CDR1 SGHRS and CDR2 YFSETQ. V lost 0 bases to trimming and J lost 7 bases; unmatched junction nucleotides: 5. This CDR3 comprises 16 residues. Here the CDR3 DNA reads TGCGCCAGCAGCTTGGCCGGACAGGGGGCGGGTGAAAAACTGTTTTTT. Residues: CASSLAGQGAGEKLFF.